This is a list of T cell receptor beta chains from one sample in a study of cytomegalovirus exposure and HLA in healthy donors. TCRdb's table, derived via immunoSEQ multiplex PCR, lists solely in-frame clones and lacks some. Among 150,000 to 200,000 clones listed, 80% were seen once. The sequenced sample was PBMCs. Receptors were obtained from a man aged 35-49 years in good health and CMV-seronegative. The CDR3 runs from the conserved cysteine through the conserved F or W. Clone size, where shown, is once, few, many, or a class for clones that have expanded.

clone_size	j_call	v_call	cdr3_aa
NA	TRBJ1-5	TRBV6-1	CASNRGYSNQPQHF
NA	TRBJ2-7	TRBV12-1	CASSFAPDYDYEQYF
NA	TRBJ1-1	TRBV5-1	CASSPGTGNTEAFF
NA	TRBJ2-1	TRBV19	CASSIGGEWGNEQFF
NA	TRBJ2-1	TRBV28	CASSFSRGKYNEQFF
NA	TRBJ2-7	TRBV18	CASSPREAFPQGAYEQYF
once	TRBJ2-7	TRBV7-8	CASSFSTEYEQYF
once	TRBJ1-4	TRBV4-3	CASSQDGGQGAYDEKLFF
NA	TRBJ2-1	TRBV9	CASSPTLRLAEYNEQFF
few	TRBJ1-2	TRBV27	CASSLQGYYGYTF
NA	TRBJ2-5	TRBV19	CASKVAGGRTETQYF
NA	TRBJ2-7	TRBV5-1	CASSLEAGMTYEQYF
NA	TRBJ2-1	TRBV7-9	CASSLSLPTYNEQFF
NA	TRBJ1-2	TRBV10-1	CASSPDSNYGYTF
few	TRBJ2-3	TRBV29-1	CSVARTGSETDTQYF
NA	TRBJ2-7	TRBV30	CAWSVGISGSGEQYF
NA	TRBJ1-5	TRBV4-1	CASSQRVRSNQPQHF
NA	TRBJ2-1	TRBV7-2	CASSSRGSSYNEQFF
NA	TRBJ2-3	TRBV30	CAWSVERGGTDTQYF
NA	TRBJ2-7	TRBV28	CASGLLGLAGNEQYF
once	TRBJ2-1	TRBV12-5	CASGSNPLAGMFF
NA	TRBJ2-7	TRBV19	CASSTPLRTGVDYEQYF
NA	TRBJ2-7	TRBV6-5	CASSYSGQSREQYF
NA	TRBJ1-3	TRBV6-1	CASTYGTEGKNTIYF
NA	TRBJ2-1	TRBV25-1	CASRDRANEQFF